This T cell receptor beta chain was sequenced in a study of T cells in Graves' hyperthyroidism and ophthalmopathy. Amplification of TCR beta CDR3 regions used RNA as the template. TCR CDR3 regions were first amplified by RT-PCR with HTBI primers. In TCRdb, the multiplex PCR reads were re-called with MiXCR into one record per CDR3 protein. The data show more than 350,000 distinct CDR3 sequences, with roughly 14% seen just once and 15% to 20% held by the top ten. This clonotype was found many times. Germline-derived CDR1 and CDR2 are SGHRS and YFSETQ. Trimming pared 4 bases from V and 3 bases from J, leaving 16 bases between. The CDR3 spans 15 residues.

Specimen: blood. The chain uses TRBV5-1 and TRBJ1-2; D is unresolved. The TCR sequence derives from a woman aged 25 to 45 with Graves' ophthalmopathy. The CDR3 DNA follows: TGCGCCAGCAGCCCGAGTCCGGCGCCAGACTATGGCTACACCTTC. This codes for CASSPSPAPDYGYTF.